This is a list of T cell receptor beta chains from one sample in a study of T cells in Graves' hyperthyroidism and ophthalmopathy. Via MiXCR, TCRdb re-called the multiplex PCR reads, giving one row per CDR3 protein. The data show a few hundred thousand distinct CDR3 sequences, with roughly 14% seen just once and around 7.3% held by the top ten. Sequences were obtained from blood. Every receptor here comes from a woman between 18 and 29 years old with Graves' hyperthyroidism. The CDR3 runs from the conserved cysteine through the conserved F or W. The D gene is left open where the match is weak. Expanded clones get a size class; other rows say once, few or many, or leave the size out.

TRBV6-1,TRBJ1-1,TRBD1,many,CASSLNRGRTEAFF,TGTGCCAGCAGTCTTAACAGGGGGCGAACTGAAGCTTTCTTT
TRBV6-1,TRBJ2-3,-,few,CASSYQTGGTDTQYF,TGTGCCAGCAGTTACCAGACAGGAGGCACAGATACGCAGTATTTT
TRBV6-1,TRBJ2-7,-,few,CASSSAGKTYEQYF,TGTGCCAGCAGTTCCGCGGGGAAAACCTACGAGCAGTACTTC
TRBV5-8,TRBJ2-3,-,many,CASSLQGVGTDTQYF,TGTGCCAGCAGCTTGCAGGGTGTGGGCACAGATACGCAGTATTTT
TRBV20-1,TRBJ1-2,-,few,CSAREIYGYTF,TGCAGTGCCCGAGAGATCTATGGCTACACCTTC
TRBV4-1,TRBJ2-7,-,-,CASSQPLGAEQYF,TGCGCCAGCAGCCAACCCTTGGGGGCAGAGCAGTACTTC
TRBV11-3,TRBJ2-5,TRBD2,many,CASSLPSGAGWETQYF,TGTGCCAGCAGCTTACCTAGCGGGGCCGGCTGGGAGACCCAGTACTTC
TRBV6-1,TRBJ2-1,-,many,CASSSGTGEQFF,TGTGCCAGCAGTAGCGGTACTGGTGAGCAGTTCTTC
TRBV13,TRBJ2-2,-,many,CASRTRGDTGELFF,TGTGCCAGCCGAACCAGGGGGGACACCGGGGAGCTGTTTTTT
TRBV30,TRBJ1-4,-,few,CAWSVDNNEKLFF,TGTGCCTGGAGTGTGGACAATAATGAAAAACTGTTTTTT
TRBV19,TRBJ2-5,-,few,CASSIGAAQETQYF,TGTGCCAGTAGTATAGGGGCAGCGCAAGAGACCCAGTACTTC
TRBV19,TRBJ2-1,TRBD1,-,CASSTHRGPAYNEQFF,TGTGCCAGTAGCACGCACAGGGGACCCGCCTACAATGAGCAGTTCTTC
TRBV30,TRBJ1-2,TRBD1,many,CAWQDRDRGRVYYGYTF,TGTGCCTGGCAGGACCGGGACAGGGGGCGCGTTTACTATGGCTACACCTTC
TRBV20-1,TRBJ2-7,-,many,CSAREDYEQYF,TGCAGTGCTAGAGAGGATTACGAGCAGTACTTC
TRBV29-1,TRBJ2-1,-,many,CSVERKSSYNEQFF,TGCAGCGTTGAGCGAAAGAGCTCCTACAATGAGCAGTTCTTC
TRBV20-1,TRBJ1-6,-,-,CSASKGGHSPLHF,TGCAGTGCTAGTAAGGGGGGCCATTCACCCCTCCACTTT
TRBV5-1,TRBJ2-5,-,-,CASSQTSGSRGETQYF,TGCGCCAGCAGCCAAACATCGGGGTCTAGGGGGGAGACCCAGTACTTC
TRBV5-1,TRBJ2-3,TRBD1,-,CASKRGQETDTQYF,TGCGCCAGCAAGAGGGGGCAGGAGACAGATACGCAGTATTTT
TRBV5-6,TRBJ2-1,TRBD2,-,CASRAGLAAYNEQFF,TGTGCCAGCAGGGCCGGACTAGCGGCCTACAATGAGCAGTTCTTC
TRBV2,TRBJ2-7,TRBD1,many,CASSSDRGYEQYF,TGTGCCAGCAGTTCAGACAGGGGTTACGAGCAGTACTTC
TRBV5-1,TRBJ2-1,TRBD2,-,CASSSSGLAAYNEQFF,TGCGCCAGCAGCTCCTCGGGACTAGCGGCCTACAATGAGCAGTTCTTC
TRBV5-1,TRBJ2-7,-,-,CASSLRRGASYEQYF,TGCGCCAGCAGCTTACGCAGGGGGGCCTCCTACGAGCAGTACTTC
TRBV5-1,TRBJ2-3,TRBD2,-,CASSLLASGGPDTQYF,TGCGCCAGCAGCTTGTTGGCTAGCGGGGGGCCGGATACGCAGTATTTT